This passage covers 10 T cell receptor beta chains from one sample sequenced in a study of T cell responses to AZD1222 COVID-19 vaccine. Using immunoSEQ multiplex PCR, the repertoire was profiled, and TCRdb retains in-frame clones only, with some absent. The top ten clones hold 4.5% to 6% of a sample with about 130,000 clones, approximately 88% of them seen once. The input for sequencing was peripheral blood, taken on day 0 of AZD1222 vaccination. Receptor source: an adult in good health.

J is TRBJ1-1 and V is TRBV19; D remains ambiguous. CDR1 and CDR2 (germline): LNHDA, SQIVND (reference sequence). V was cut by 2 bases and J by 5 bases, with 18 bases left in between. This CDR3 is 16 amino acids long. The CDR3 here is CASSISYTPLPTEAFF. The CDR3 DNA reads TGTGCCAGTAGTATAAGCTACACCCCGCTTCCGACTGAAGCTTTCTTT.

V gene TRBV7-2 combines with J gene TRBJ2-3; D not certain. Looked up from germline, CDR1 is SGHTA and CDR2 is FQGNSA. The CDR3 is 15 amino acids. The germline V and J ends were trimmed by 5 bases and 1 base, with 13 bases remaining between them. The chain's CDR3 is CASSPSRLGTDTQYF. The CDR3 region has the DNA TGTGCCAGCAGCCCGAGCCGGTTGGGCACAGATACGCAGTATTTT.

The CDR3 here is CASSEGQGGGYTF. CDR3 bases: TGTGCCAGCAGCGAAGGACAGGGTGGTGGCTACACCTTC. The chain uses TRBV5-8 and TRBJ1-2; 8 bases are a match to TRBD1. The junction had 6 bases not matched to a gene; V was cut back by 4 bases and J by 7 bases. This CDR3 comprises 13 residues. The germline gives CDR1 SGHTS, CDR2 YDEGEE. The full variable domain, its missing parts supplied by reference TRBV5-8 and TRBJ1-2, is EAGVTQSPTHLIKTRGQQATLRCSPISGHTSVYWYQQALGLGLQFLLWYDEGEERNRGNFPPRFSGRQFPNYSSELNVNALELEDSALYLCASSEGQGGGYTFGSGTRLTVV.

This clone was seen more than once but under ten times. The chain recombines TRBV28 with TRBJ1-6; D perhaps matches TRBD1 (6 bases). This CDR3 is built from 15 residues. Trimming cost V 2 bases and J 7 bases, with 12 bases left between them. From germline, CDR1 is MDHEN and CDR2 SYDVKM. DNA of the CDR3: TGTGCCAGCAGTTTAGGAGGGGGTACGAATTCACCCCTCCACTTT. This gives the protein CASSLGGGTNSPLHF.

The chain recombines TRBV7-8 with TRBJ1-1, with D possibly TRBD1 on 5 matching bases. The germline gives CDR1 SGHVS, CDR2 FQNEAQ. The CDR3 loop spans 14 amino acids. V shed 5 bases and J shed 5 bases, with 15 bases lying between them. The CDR3 region has the DNA TGTGCCAGCAGCCTAGGACCAGGGATGACTGAAGCTTTCTTT. Amino acid sequence: CASSLGPGMTEAFF.

CDR3 in amino acids: CASSLSAGGYNEQFF. As DNA, the CDR3 is TGTGCCAGCAGCCTGTCGGCGGGAGGGTACAATGAGCAGTTCTTC. This sequence joins TRBV3-1 (or the pseudogene TRBV3-2) and TRBJ2-1; 9 bases match TRBD2. Trimming cost V 4 bases and J 4 bases; bases outside gene matches: 5. The CDR3 sequence is 15 residues long. Germline loops: CDR1 LGHDT, CDR2 YNNKEL (reference sequence).

In its sample, this clone was seen a few times. This rearrangement joins TRBV7-9 to TRBJ2-1; the match to TRBD1 covers 8 bases. The germline CDR1 and CDR2 sequences are SEHNR and FQNEAQ (reference sequence). The CDR3 runs 14 residues. V lost 5 bases to trimming and J lost 5 bases; unmatched junction nucleotides: 5. CDR3 nucleotides: TGTGCCAGCAGCGGACAGGGCGGCCACAATGAGCAGTTCTTC. Amino acids: CASSGQGGHNEQFF.

This clone was counted a single time. The chain uses TRBV3-1 (or the pseudogene TRBV3-2) and TRBJ1-3, with 7 bases fitting TRBD1. Germline V gene sequence: CDR1 LGHDT, CDR2 YNNKEL (reference sequence). This CDR3 has 16 residues. V lost 0 bases and J lost 4; bases outside the gene matches: 6. The CDR3, as DNA: TGTGCCAGCAGCCAAGATGGTTGGACAGGCGGAAACACCATATATTTT. Encoded protein: CASSQDGWTGGNTIYF.

This rearrangement joins TRBV19 to TRBJ2-1; 9 bases align to TRBD2. In germline, CDR1 is LNHDA, CDR2 SQIVND (reference sequence). V gave up 3 bases and J gave up 3 bases; unmatched junction bases: 15. This CDR3 contains 19 residues. CDR3 residues: CASSIGAGAGGSIYNEQFF. The CDR3 DNA follows: TGTGCCAGTAGTATTGGTGCGGGAGCGGGGGGATCTATCTACAATGAGCAGTTCTTC.

The gene calls are TRBV27 and TRBJ2-1; 13 nucleotides match TRBD2. This CDR3 spans 18 amino acids. The V and J ends lost 6 bases and 0 bases, in that order; junction bases with no gene match: 8. Germline V gene lookup returns CDR1 MNHEY and CDR2 SMNVEV (reference sequence). The CDR3 region has the DNA TGTGCCAGCAGGCGGACTAGCGGGAGACCCAGCTCCTACAATGAGCAGTTCTTC. Protein: CASRRTSGRPSSYNEQFF.